The 2 T cell receptor beta chains below all came from one sample that was sequenced in a study of T cell changes during pregnancy in multiple sclerosis. Measured with immunoSEQ multiplex PCR; TCRdb has only the in-frame clones, and not every one. The repertoire consists of about 130,000 clones, with approximately 96% occurring once and the leading ten covering around 0.4%. Sample: peripheral blood, taken after pregnancy. The source of these receptors is a female donor with multiple sclerosis, enrolled in a pregnancy study.

V and J are TRBV4-1 and TRBJ2-1, with a weak D call TRBD1 (5 bases). Trimming removed 4 bases at V and 4 bases at J, with 23 bases between. The CDR3 runs to 18 residues. Germline assignment: CDR1 MGHRA and CDR2 YSYEKL. The CDR3 protein is CASSPDLQVVGPYNEQFF. CDR3 sequence (DNA): TGCGCCAGCAGCCCCGATCTCCAAGTTGTGGGGCCGTACAATGAGCAGTTCTTC.

The CDR3 DNA sequence: TGTGCCAGCAGCCAAACAGGGGCCGAGAATCGTAACTATGGCTACACCTTC. This translates into CASSQTGAENRNYGYTF. The V call is TRBV14, the J call TRBJ1-2, with 7 bases that match TRBD1. V shed 2 bases and J 1 base; nucleotides not matched to a gene: 10. Per the germline V gene, CDR1 is SGHDN and CDR2 is FVKESK. The CDR3 contains 17 residues. The full variable domain, rest sourced from reference TRBV14 and TRBJ1-2, is EAGVTQFPSHSVIEKGQTVTLRCDPISGHDNLYWYRRVMGKEIKFLLHFVKESKQDESGMPNNRFLAERTGGTYSTLKVQPAELEDSGVYFCASSQTGAENRNYGYTFGSGTRLTVV.